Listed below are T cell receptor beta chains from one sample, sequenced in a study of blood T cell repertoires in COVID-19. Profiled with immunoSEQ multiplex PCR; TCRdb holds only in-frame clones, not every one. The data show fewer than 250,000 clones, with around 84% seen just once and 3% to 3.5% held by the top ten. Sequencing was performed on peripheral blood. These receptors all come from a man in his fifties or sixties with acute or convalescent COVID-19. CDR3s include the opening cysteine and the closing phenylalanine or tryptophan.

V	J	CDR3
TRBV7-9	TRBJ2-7	CASSQSRGVGYEQYF
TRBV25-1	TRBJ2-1	CASSGGTGLRVQFF
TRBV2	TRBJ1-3	CASGGQGFSGNTIYF
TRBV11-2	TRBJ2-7	CASSLISTGVAYEQYF
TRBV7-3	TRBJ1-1	CASRSGMNTEAFF
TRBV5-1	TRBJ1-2	CASSLSGPDSYGYTF
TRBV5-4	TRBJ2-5	CASSLAGRLAGGAETQYF
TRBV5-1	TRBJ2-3	CASSLTGAGMADTQYF
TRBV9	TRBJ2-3	CASSGPTSGVVHSTDTQYF
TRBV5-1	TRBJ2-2	CASSLLDRANTGELFF
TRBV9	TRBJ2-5	CASSIRTGGYQETQYF
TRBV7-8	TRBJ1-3	CASSSRTGVGKRYF
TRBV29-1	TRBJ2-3	CSVETGPGTQYF
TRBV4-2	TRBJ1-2	CASSQDRGTYYGYTF
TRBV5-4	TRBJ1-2	CASSLGDMGQGSYGYTF
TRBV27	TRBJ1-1	CASSPRTRNTEAFF
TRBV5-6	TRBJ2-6	CASRTYTGGGGANVLTF
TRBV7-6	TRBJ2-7	CASSHGEGTQYF
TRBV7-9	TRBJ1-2	CASSPSGAYGYTF
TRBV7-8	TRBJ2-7	CASSQTGGLGEQYF
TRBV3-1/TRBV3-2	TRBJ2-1	CASSQTLQNNEQFF
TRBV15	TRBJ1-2	CATSRDRGQFYGYTF
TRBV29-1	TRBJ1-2	CSLPGQGAQGYTF
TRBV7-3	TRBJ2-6	CASRGPGLGANVLTF
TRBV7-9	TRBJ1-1	CASSTTGGRTEAFF
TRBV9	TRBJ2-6	CASSISVTGANVLTF
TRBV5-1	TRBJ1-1	CASSSRQGRNTEAFF
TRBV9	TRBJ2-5	CASSVARGGPETQYF
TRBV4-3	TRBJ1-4	CASSQPARAGDEKLFF
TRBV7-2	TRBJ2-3	CASSLGGPLPDTQYF
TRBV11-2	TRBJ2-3	CASGTSTDTQYF
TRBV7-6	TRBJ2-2	CASSPPPSGGELFF
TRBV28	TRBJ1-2	CASSKNGQGAGRGYTF
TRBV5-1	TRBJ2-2	CASSLDGSGELFF
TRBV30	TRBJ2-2	CAWRERDRGLSGELFF
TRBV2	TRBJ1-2	CARTLKQDGYGYTF
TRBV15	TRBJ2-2	CATSREVATDTGELFF
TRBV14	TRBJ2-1	CASSPRLAGVLSYNEQFF
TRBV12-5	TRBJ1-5	CASGTRGSYNQPQHF
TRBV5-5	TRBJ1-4	CASSLLGTVPNEKLFF
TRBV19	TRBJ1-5	CASTSQGSWPQHF
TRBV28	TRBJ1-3	CASLSNGGQGSRMHTIYF
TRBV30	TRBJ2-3	CAWRRSDTQYF
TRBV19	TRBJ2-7	CASSIFLAGKNEQYF
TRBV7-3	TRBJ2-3	CASSRSGGAPDTQYF
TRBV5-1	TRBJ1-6	CASSTAGSPLHF